This TCR beta chain was identified during a study of tumor and adjacent non-tumor tissue in lung cancer. Findings of the study overall: Tumor repertoires had a smaller top 100 clone share than normal lung.

Three rounds of nested PCR, following a modified ARM-PCR protocol, produced the TCRbeta library. Each CDR3 protein is one row after TCRdb ran MiXCR on the multiplex PCR reads. The table records over 40,000 distinct CDR3 sequences, 60% to 80% of them present only once. On this clonotype itself: Its antigen is not known. At one boundary the junction diverges from the germline segment, which might be a read error.

This sample's RNA came from whole unsorted tissue. Distant lung tissue was collected more than 3 cm away from the tumor edge. Between August and November 2014, newly diagnosed, chemotherapy-naive lung cancer patients underwent thoracic surgery in China. The length of the CDR3 is 13 residues. The receptor's source is a woman aged 55-69 years with non-small cell lung cancer. Sequencing was performed on distant non-tumor lung tissue. The chain employs TRBV12-3 or TRBV12-4 and TRBJ2-5; D unclear. Written as DNA, the CDR3 is TGTGCCAGCATTTTAGGAGTGAAAGAGACCCAGTACTTC. Protein product: CASILGVKETQYF.